This T cell receptor beta chain was retrieved from a study of cytomegalovirus exposure and HLA in healthy donors. Regarding the study as a whole: Researchers had no immune exposure information except CMV serostatus available.

This clone was counted once. The antigen is not known. The PCR was carried out with 60 Vbeta primers and 13 Jbeta primers. Sequenced by immunoSEQ multiplex PCR; TCRdb stores in-frame clones only, minus some. The table lists 100,000 to 140,000 clones, approximately 79% of them singletons. The sequence was collected from a young man in good health and CMV-seronegative. The specimen sequenced was PBMCs.

CDR3 in DNA: TGTGCCAGCACCCCAGGGCCCAACGAGCAGTACTTC. This translates into CASTPGPNEQYF. V usage is TRBV6-5 and J usage is TRBJ2-7, with D possibly TRBD1 on 5 matching bases. CDR1 is MNHEY and CDR2 is SVGAGI in the germline V gene. The V and J ends lost 7 bases and 5 bases respectively, with 12 bases between them. CDR3 length: 12 amino acids.